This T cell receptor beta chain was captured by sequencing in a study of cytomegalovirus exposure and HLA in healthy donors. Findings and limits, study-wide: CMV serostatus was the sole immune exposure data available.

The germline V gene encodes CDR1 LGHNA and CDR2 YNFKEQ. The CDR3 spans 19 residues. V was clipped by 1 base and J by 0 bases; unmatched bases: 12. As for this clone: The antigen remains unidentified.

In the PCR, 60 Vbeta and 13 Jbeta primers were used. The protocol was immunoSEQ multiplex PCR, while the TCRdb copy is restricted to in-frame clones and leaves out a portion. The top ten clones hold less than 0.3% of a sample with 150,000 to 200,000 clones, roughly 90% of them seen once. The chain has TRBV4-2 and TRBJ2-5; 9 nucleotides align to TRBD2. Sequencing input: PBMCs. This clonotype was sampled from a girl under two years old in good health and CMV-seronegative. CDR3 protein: CASSQAPQTSGADQETQYF. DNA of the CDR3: TGTGCCAGCAGCCAAGCTCCCCAGACTAGCGGAGCAGACCAAGAGACCCAGTACTTC.